The present T cell receptor beta chain was sequenced within a study of cytomegalovirus exposure and HLA in healthy donors. Study context: Of the donors genotyped, about 390 in all, 75% to 90% fell in the Caucasian-associated ancestry cluster. General observations from the study: Among CMV-associated TCR beta chains, most appeared HLA-restricted in a later analysis.

The CDR3 spans 14 residues. With V trimmed by 5 bases and J by 3 bases, 4 bases remained unmatched. Germline V gene data show CDR1 as MNHNS and CDR2 as SASEGT. The study ran its PCR with 60 Vbeta and 13 Jbeta primers. Clones were read by immunoSEQ multiplex PCR, and TCRdb kept only the in-frame ones, dropping some. The sample consists of 100,000 or so clones, about three quarters of them appearing once. On this clone itself: What it recognizes is unknown.

Donors showed nominal health when sampled, although they likely had unrecorded immune exposures. Sample: PBMCs. The sequence derives from a woman in her forties in good health and CMV-seropositive. The chain combines TRBV6-1 with TRBJ2-3; 8 positions agree with TRBD2. The CDR3 DNA sequence: TGTGCCAGCAGTAAAAGCGGGAGTACAGATACGCAGTATTTT. It is translated as CASSKSGSTDTQYF.